Here is one T cell receptor (beta chain) with its context. Its antigen is still unknown. Qualities for individual bases were not recorded, and no much larger clone is one base off. The record originates from a study of beta chain features in type 1 diabetes listed by TCRdb under 2018. Turning to the overall study: Patients and healthy donors did not differ in mean age, gender distribution, total cell number or subset yield. A total of 85 million to 140 million sorted cells were examined across all samples, and the number of cells per subset was strongly correlated with RNA yield. In the study, TCRB repertoires of sorted circulating CD4+ T cell subsets from recently diagnosed type 1 diabetes patients were compared with those of matched healthy donors. Regulatory and stem cell-like memory subsets were isolated from only 8 patients and about eight healthy donors, whereas naive and central memory subsets came from all 30 or so donors. Broader findings and caveats from the paper: Because small numbers of individuals were included in the HLA sub-analyses, any influence of HLA type on TCRB rearrangement was left unresolved. Patients with type 1 diabetes made fewer insertions and deleted more nucleotides at VDJ recombination sites, implying thymic rearrangement abnormalities. Naive, central memory and regulatory TCRB repertoires appeared more similar among patients than among healthy donors. Type 1 diabetes patients showed a moderate but significant shortening of TCRB CDR3 length in all four CD4+ subsets. Shorter templates might have been favored by PCR, but patient and control samples were amplified and corrected together, so both groups would have been affected equally by any skew. Because cDNA rather than genomic DNA was sequenced, highly expressing activated cells could have been over-represented, although no difference in activation and CD3 levels was found between groups.

A single peripheral blood draw of around 0.11 L on average was collected from each donor into heparinised tubes. Naive, central memory, regulatory and stem cell-like memory CD4+ T cells were sorted on a BD FACSAria II using a panel including CD45RO, CCR7, CD25, CD127, CD95 and CD27. Purity was above 98% for every sorted population. PBMCs were isolated right away by Lymphoprep density gradient centrifugation and were stained directly, without culture. To minimize batch effects, samples were stained and sorted in pairs, one healthy donor with one patient per experiment. The entire amount of isolated RNA was reverse transcribed using the High Capacity cDNA Reverse Transcription Kit, so the sequenced TCRB transcripts were expressed ones. Naive, central memory and regulatory T cell samples underwent deep immunoSEQ sequencing, averaging around 4 million total reads per sample. Sorted cells were lysed in RLT buffer and RNA was extracted with DNase-treated RNeasy Micro or Mini kits, depending on cell number. Each cell subset was processed on its own to prevent cross-contamination, while patient and healthy donor samples were processed together. Using the immunoSEQ multiplex PCR, TCRB sequences were amplified from cDNA into 87-bp fragments spanning the CDR3 region. The amplicons were sequenced using the Illumina HiSeq platform. Per the source publication's procedure: PCR bias was computationally corrected using synthetic template baselines, reads within Hamming distance 2 were collapsed, and singletons that could not be merged were discarded. Reads were aligned against IMGT to assign V, D and J genes, CDR3 length and insertions or deletions at six rearrangement sites. Within each subset, clonotype counts were normalized to sorted cell number, and only after that were true diversity and Gini coefficients computed with the tcR R package. The overlap coefficient, calculated on TCRB nucleotide sequences, was used to measure repertoire sharing. In TCRdb, the immuneACCESS table is reduced to in-frame sequences with V and J assigned. These tables do not hold every clone; where another copy was compared, an unresolved V gene accounts for under half, and the others remain unexplained. That table gives V, J and clone size, and the DNA gave D and trimming. Recorded for this sample are tens of thousands of clones; roughly three fifths of them occurred a single time. The ten largest clones take up roughly 2.4% of the sample.

The TCR sequence derives from a woman in her late teens or twenties in good health. The source material was Tregs from blood. Taken with the paper, the label for cell subset or site translates to: regulatory CD4+ T cells.

CDR3 region: CASSRDRGYNEQFF. The DNA sequence reads TGTGCCAGCAGCCGCGACCGGGGGTACAATGAGCAGTTCTTC. The chain uses TRBV11-2 and TRBJ2-1; a weak D assignment points to TRBD2 (6 bases agree). The germline V gene sets CDR1 to SGHAT and CDR2 to FQNNGV. From cysteine to phenylalanine, the CDR3 is 14 amino acids long. The retained sequence is limited to the CDR3, 42 bases, with the frame set at the first base. V sheds 5 bases and J sheds 4 bases, leaving 12 bases between their ends.